The sequence of this T cell receptor (beta chain) was determined in a study of T cells after yellow fever vaccination (dated by TCRdb to between 2018 and 2021). For the wider study: The SMART-Seq v4 Ultra Low Input RNA kit was used to prepare libraries from fractions with low cell numbers. Two healthy male donors made up the cohort, one aged 18 to 29 years and the other aged 30 to 40 years. Blood was drawn at multiple timepoints before and after primary and secondary immunization, with bulk PBMC replicates and cell subsets isolated. To follow T-cell clones before and after primary and booster YFV17D yellow fever vaccination, bulk TCR alpha and beta repertoires were sequenced over time.

The data were produced on an Illumina NovaSeq 6000. TCR cDNA was made using 5'RACE template switching, a step that added a universal primer site and unique molecular identifiers. cDNA synthesis was primed from both the TCR alpha and TCR beta constant segments. Libraries were amplified in two PCR steps, with sample barcodes and sequencing adapters added in the second step. Sequencing of libraries was performed on Illumina HiSeq 2500 (2x100 bp) or NovaSeq (2x150 bp). In the original analysis: MIGEC was used to demultiplex reads and collapse the reads into UMI consensus sequences, and MiXCR was used for V(D)J alignment. Using edgeR on replicate PBMC samples, clonotypes were called vaccine-responding if FDR was below 0.01 and the log2 fold change was above 5 up to day 15. Bulk clonotypes were assigned CD4 or CD8 identity according to which sequenced CD4 or CD8 repertoire held them at higher abundance. Through fastp at Q25 and MiXCR, TCRdb rebuilt clones from the public reads, retaining in-frame beta chains. Each CDR3 protein appears once, grouped with its most common genes and DNA. Clone size and V and J calls follow TCRdb, not the original study. In all, the sample holds some 250,000 distinct CDR3 sequences, and roughly 3.7% of those were seen once. The ten most abundant clones make up 15% to 20% of the sample.

Counted from cysteine to phenylalanine, this CDR3 has 14 amino acids. Only the CDR3 DNA is retained, 42 bases long and in frame from the first base. Between the V and J ends, shortened by 4 bases and 0 bases respectively, the junction contains 9 bases. CDR1 and CDR2 (LGHNA, YSLEER) derive from the germline V gene. Paper-wide results and their limitations: A small share of clonotypes was detected in both CD4 and CD8 compartments, with the overlap likely arising from convergent recombination. FACS-sorted repertoires could contain abundant contaminating clonotypes from the bulk population, so computational filtering was required. The secondary T-cell response was found to be weaker but faster than the primary response, with a peak reached on day 5 rather than on day 15. Because the study included only a couple of donors, the extent to which the findings can be generalized is limited. After the booster, most of the clones that had expanded following primary vaccination were detected again (just under 97% of CD4 and around 90% of CD8), which suggests that memory was broadly maintained.

This clonotype was counted ten times or more. Its antigen is still unknown. Nothing much larger sits one base from this clone, and base qualities are not available. Sample treatment or condition, as interpreted from the label and publication: live attenuated yellow fever vaccine strain. Two biological replicates of bulk PBMCs were collected at each blood-draw timepoint. PBMCs were isolated from peripheral blood using a standard Ficoll-Paque protocol. RNA was extracted with TriZol from bulk PBMCs, CD4 and CD8 fractions, and dextramer-positive and dextramer-negative fractions. The rearrangement combines TRBV4-3 with TRBJ1-2, with no confidently assigned D gene. This receptor was identified in a man younger than 30 who received the YFV17D yellow fever vaccine. The sequencing used PBMCs, collected 15 days after the yellow fever booster vaccination. The CDR3 in this case is CASSPLKANYGYTF. The nucleotide sequence reads TGCGCCAGCAGCCCACTAAAAGCTAACTATGGCTACACCTTC.